This TCR beta chain was retrieved from a study of T cell responses to AZD1222 COVID-19 vaccine. Study conclusions and caveats: Nearly half of unique spike-specific TCRs reportedly avoided B.1.351 and B.1.1.7 mutated regions. White British people made up most donors, females outnumbered males, and clonal diversity was possibly underestimated. Spike-specific TCR depth and breadth grew after two AZD1222 doses. Baseline testing showed seropositivity in only 5 or 6 AZD1222 recipients.

A note on this clone: Its target is not known.

Data came from immunoSEQ multiplex PCR; TCRdb stores just in-frame clones and leaves some out. The table shows about 100,000 clones, with about nine tenths occurring only once. Sequenced material: peripheral blood, taken on day 0 of AZD1222 vaccination. The TCR was taken from an adult in good health.

CDR3 sequence reads: CASSQESGGSYEQYF. DNA for the CDR3: TGTGCCAGCAGCCAAGAAAGCGGGGGGTCCTACGAGCAGTACTTC. V and J are TRBV4-2 and TRBJ2-7, with 9 bases aligning to TRBD2. Looked up from germline, CDR1 is LGHNA and CDR2 is YNFKEQ. Trimming removed 0 bases from V and 1 base from J; junction bases left unmatched: 1. The CDR3 sequence is 15 residues long.